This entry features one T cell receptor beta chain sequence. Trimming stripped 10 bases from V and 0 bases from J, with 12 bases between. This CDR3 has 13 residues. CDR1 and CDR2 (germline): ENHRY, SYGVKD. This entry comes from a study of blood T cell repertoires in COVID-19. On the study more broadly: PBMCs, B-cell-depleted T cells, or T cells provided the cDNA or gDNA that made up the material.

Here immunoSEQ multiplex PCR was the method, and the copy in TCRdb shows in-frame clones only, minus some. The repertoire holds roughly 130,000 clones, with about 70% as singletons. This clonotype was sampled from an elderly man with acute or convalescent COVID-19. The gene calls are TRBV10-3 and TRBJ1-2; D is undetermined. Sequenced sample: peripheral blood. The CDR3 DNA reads TGTGCCACTCAAGGGAGTGCTAACTATGGCTACACCTTC. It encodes CATQGSANYGYTF.